This T cell receptor beta chain was captured by sequencing in a study of blood T cell repertoires in COVID-19. Generated by immunoSEQ multiplex PCR, the TCRdb table keeps only in-frame clones and is missing some. The table includes about 80,000 clones, around 76% detected once. Per the germline V gene, CDR1 is MNHEY and CDR2 is SVGEGT. The CDR3 runs to 11 residues. V gave up 3 bases and J gave up 10 bases, with 7 bases separating them. The TCR comes from a human donor in a cohort sampled during active COVID-19. The specimen sequenced was peripheral blood. The chain combines TRBV6-2 or TRBV6-3 with TRBJ2-1; unclear D gene. The CDR3 loop reads CASSYGDEQFF. In nucleotides, the CDR3 is TGTGCCAGCAGTTATGGAGACGAGCAGTTCTTC.